These 19 T cell receptor beta chains share one sample of origin, sequenced in a study of blood T cell repertoires in COVID-19. Some clones are missing from TCRdb's copy, which holds only in-frame ones; the method was immunoSEQ multiplex PCR. The top ten clones hold more than 15% of a sample with around 56,000 clones, roughly 80% of them seen once. The sequencing sample was made of peripheral blood. These receptor sequences come from a woman aged 45-60 years with active or convalescent COVID-19.

This clone was seen once. V and J are TRBV19 and TRBJ1-1, with D uncertain. The length of the CDR3 is 15 residues. Per the germline V gene, CDR1 is LNHDA and CDR2 is SQIVND (reference sequence). The germline V and J ends were trimmed by 3 bases and 5 bases, with 16 bases remaining between them. This chain's CDR3 is CASSMGWGEGTEAFF. Written as DNA, the CDR3 is TGTGCCAGTAGTATGGGGTGGGGAGAAGGGACTGAAGCTTTCTTT.

This sequence joins TRBV19 and TRBJ1-6, with TRBD1 as a possible D gene (6 bases). V lost 3 bases and J lost 2, with 11 bases in between. There are 16 residues in the CDR3. The germline CDR1 and CDR2 sequences are LNHDA and SQIVND (reference sequence). The CDR3 DNA reads as TGTGCCAGTAGTATCGATACAGGGACCTATAATTCACCCCTCCACTTT. Amino acid sequence: CASSIDTGTYNSPLHF.

The chain is built from TRBV6-5 and TRBJ1-2; D possibly corresponds to TRBD1 (5 bases). CDR1 is MNHEY and CDR2 is SVGAGI in the germline V gene. V lost 2 bases to trimming and J lost 4 bases, with 17 bases between them. The CDR3 totals 16 residues. The CDR3 is CASSYLDRPWPYGYTF. CDR3 nucleotides: TGTGCCAGCAGTTACCTTGACAGACCCTGGCCCTATGGCTACACCTTC.

This clone was seen a handful of times. The chain is built from TRBV4-1 and TRBJ2-1; possibly TRBD2 for D (5 bases). Germline V gives CDR1 MGHRA, CDR2 YSYEKL. There are 16 residues in the CDR3. Between the trimmed V and J ends, which lost 0 bases and 5 bases, there was a span of 14 bases. The CDR3 sequence: CASSQDDYQVHNEQFF. In DNA, the CDR3 is TGCGCCAGCAGCCAAGATGACTACCAGGTCCACAATGAGCAGTTCTTC.

The V and J genes are TRBV6-5 and TRBJ2-3, with D maybe TRBD1 (6 bases). The CDR3 runs 14 residues. The V end lost 4 bases, the J end lost 5 bases, and 13 bases lay between the germline ends. Germline V gives CDR1 MNHEY, CDR2 SVGAGI. CDR3 protein: CASSSPPQGDTQYF. CDR3 coding DNA: TGTGCCAGCAGTTCCCCGCCACAGGGAGATACGCAGTATTTT.

This clone came up once. The chain couples TRBV2 to TRBJ2-5, with TRBD2 as a possible D gene (6 bases). The CDR3 is made up of 15 amino acids. V was shortened by 3 bases and J by 5 bases, with 16 bases between the two germline ends. CDR1 SNHLY and CDR2 FYNNEI come from the germline V gene. CDR3 DNA: TGTGCCAGCAGTGACGGGGACTCCCTGGCGGAGACCCAGTACTTC. It specifies CASSDGDSLAETQYF.

The V call is TRBV29-1, the J call TRBJ2-2, with a weak D call TRBD1 (6 bases). The CDR3 has 14 residues. V lost 4 bases, J lost 0 bases, and 9 bases lay in between. CDR1 SQVTM and CDR2 ANQGSEA come from the germline V gene. The chain's CDR3 is CSVGGRANTGELFF. The CDR3 region has the DNA TGCAGCGTTGGGGGGCGGGCGAACACCGGGGAGCTGTTTTTT.

This chain uses TRBV7-2 with TRBJ2-7; no clear D gene. Germline V lookup: CDR1 SGHTA, CDR2 FQGNSA. V dropped 5 bases and J dropped 2 bases, with 16 bases sitting between them. The CDR3 loop spans 15 amino acids. This CDR3 reads CASSPYLSLTYEQYF. The DNA for the CDR3 is TGTGCCAGCAGCCCATACTTATCCCTCACCTACGAGCAGTACTTC.

The chain couples TRBV7-2 to TRBJ2-7; TRBD2 matches 11 bases. This CDR3 has 14 residues. The ends lost 5 bases at V and 2 bases at J; junction bases unmatched: 2. CDR1 SGHTA and CDR2 FQGNSA come from the germline V gene. The chain's CDR3 is CASSRSGRAYEQYF. In DNA, the CDR3 is TGTGCCAGCAGCCGTAGCGGGAGGGCCTACGAGCAGTACTTC.

The rearrangement uses TRBV5-5 and TRBJ2-1, with a possible D match to TRBD1 (5 bases). V gave up 1 base and J gave up 8 bases, with 25 bases separating them. The CDR3 sequence is 18 residues long. Germline V gene sequence: CDR1 SGHKS, CDR2 YYEKEE (reference sequence). DNA for the CDR3: TGTGCCAGCAGCTTGAAGTTCGGAACAGGTGGTTGGTCCCATGAGCAGTTCTTC. Its protein product is CASSLKFGTGGWSHEQFF.

V and J are TRBV6-5 and TRBJ2-1; TRBD2 matches at 7 bases. The germline V gene encodes CDR1 MNHEY and CDR2 SVGAGI. This CDR3 is 16 amino acids long. Trimming removed 2 bases from V and 5 bases from J; junction bases left unmatched: 9. CDR3 loop: CASSYSLTGGHNEQFF. The CDR3 nucleotides read TGTGCCAGCAGTTACAGTCTTACGGGAGGTCACAATGAGCAGTTCTTC.

This sequence joins TRBV29-1 and TRBJ2-7, with 8 bases matching TRBD1. The CDR3 loop spans 15 amino acids. V gave up 7 bases and J gave up 3 bases; unmatched junction bases: 14. CDR1 and CDR2 (germline): SQVTM, ANQGSEA. As DNA, the CDR3 is TGCAGCGCCAAATTAAAGATCGGGACAGGCTACGAGCAGTACTTC. Its protein product is CSAKLKIGTGYEQYF.

This rearrangement joins TRBV7-9 to TRBJ1-1; the match to TRBD1 covers 7 bases. The CDR3 totals 12 residues. Unmatched junction bases numbered 2, after V lost 4 bases and J lost 6 bases. Germline assignment: CDR1 SEHNR and CDR2 FQNEAQ (reference sequence). CDR3 protein: CASSSGTAEAFF. The CDR3 bases are TGTGCCAGCAGCTCCGGGACAGCTGAAGCTTTCTTT.

This clone came up a few times. This chain connects TRBV18 to TRBJ1-1, with D possibly being TRBD1 (6 bases). V was clipped by 6 bases and J by 4 bases, with 18 bases between them. This CDR3 comprises 15 residues. From germline, CDR1 is KGHSH and CDR2 LQKENI. CDR3 nucleotides: TGTGCCAGCTCTTCGGGGGGCCGAACTGGCACTGAAGCTTTCTTT. Amino acid sequence: CASSSGGRTGTEAFF.

The chain joins TRBV7-8 to TRBJ2-7, with 11 bases that match TRBD2. Germline V gives CDR1 SGHVS, CDR2 FQNEAQ. The CDR3 has 16 amino acids. The junction had 8 bases not matched to a gene; V was cut back by 5 bases and J by 2 bases. The CDR3 DNA sequence: TGTGCCAGCAGCCTAACTAGCGGGAGTGTTGCCTACGAGCAGTACTTC. Protein sequence: CASSLTSGSVAYEQYF.

The V call is TRBV4-1, the J call TRBJ2-5, with 9 bases aligning to TRBD2. The junction had 8 bases not matched to a gene; V was cut back by 4 bases and J by 5 bases. CDR1 is MGHRA and CDR2 is YSYEKL in the germline V gene. The length of the CDR3 is 15 residues. The CDR3 loop reads CASSRSGGRVETQYF. CDR3 coding DNA: TGCGCCAGCAGCCGTTCGGGCGGGAGGGTGGAGACCCAGTACTTC.

This clone was seen repeatedly, ten times or more. This chain links TRBV10-2 with TRBJ2-7; 8 bases are a match to TRBD1. This CDR3 region has 19 residues. Germline trimming cut 1 base from V and 1 base from J; bases unmatched to any gene: 15. The germline gives CDR1 WSHSY, CDR2 SAAADI. The CDR3 protein is CASSEYSSLPGQASYEQYF. The DNA of the CDR3 is TGCGCCAGCAGTGAGTACAGCTCCCTTCCGGGACAGGCATCCTACGAGCAGTACTTC.

The chain employs TRBV30 and TRBJ2-1; 7 nucleotides align to TRBD2. The CDR3 length is 13 residues. The germline V gene encodes CDR1 GTSNPN and CDR2 SVGIG (reference sequence). V lost 2 bases, J lost 9 bases, and 7 bases stayed unmatched. The CDR3 here is CAWSKVAGGEQFF. The CDR3 coding sequence is TGTGCCTGGAGTAAGGTAGCGGGCGGTGAGCAGTTCTTC.

The genes are TRBV28 and TRBJ2-3, with 8 nucleotides matching TRBD2. Germline V gene lookup returns CDR1 MDHEN and CDR2 SYDVKM. The V segment lost 5 bases and the J segment 4 bases; nucleotides outside the gene matches: 8. CDR3 size: 15 residues. CDR3 DNA: TGTGCCAGCAGTCCCTCGGGAGGGAGGGCAGATACGCAGTATTTT. It specifies CASSPSGGRADTQYF.